This section outlines one T cell receptor (beta chain) sequence together with its context. Its antigen is unknown. Per-nucleotide qualities are absent, and no much larger clonotype sits a single base away. The cohort comprised 670 or so healthy bone marrow donors. Cohort members were all nominally healthy when sampled, although unrecorded immune exposures were likely present. The donor was CMV seronegative and was included in the group of 352 seronegative cohort members. A peripheral blood sample was collected from each donor, and TCR beta sequencing was performed on peripheral blood mononuclear cells. The Qiagen DNeasy Blood Extraction Kit was used to extract genomic DNA from the blood cell samples. Preparation of the library involved the immunoSEQ multiplex PCR assay. The multiplex PCR relied on a mix of 60 forward primers for TCR Vbeta segments and 13 reverse primers for TCR Jbeta segments. The CDR3 region of rearranged TCR beta genes was amplified from genomic DNA with a multiplex PCR assay. The amplified TCR beta libraries were sequenced on the Illumina HiSeq System as 87-base-pair reads. The study's own analysis went as follows. A later analysis counted 65 million to 90 million unique TCR beta chains across the 666 repertoires, and some 11 million of these chains were shared by at least two donors. Raw reads were error-corrected and collapsed into unique sequences with a nearest-neighbor algorithm that merged closely related sequences to remove PCR and sequencing errors. V, D and J gene segments were assigned by aligning CDR3 sequences to IMGT reference sequences. For a sequence to be retained, a match of at least six nucleotides was required to both a V gene segment and a J gene segment. Rearrangements were classified as productive when the CDR3 lacked stop codons and remained in frame with V and J, and all other rearrangements were classified as non-productive. Following IMGT convention, CDR3 was defined as the stretch from the second conserved V-encoded cysteine to the conserved J-encoded phenylalanine. Sequences without an unambiguous match to a single V gene segment were excluded from the earlier analysis of approximately 600 of the donors. An earlier analysis of around 600 of the donors classified V segments as functional when productive rearrangements were above 56.7% and as segregating when the standard deviation between donors was above 5%. A statistical classification framework was developed to diagnose cytomegalovirus status using the catalog of TCR beta chain sequences. In a later analysis, TCR nucleotide sequences were compared against IMGT/GENE-DB human TR gene sequences so that V and J genes could be assigned. A later analysis assigned CDR3 sequences and most-parsimonious VDJ recombination scenarios with the TCRdist pipeline. A later analysis defined each TCR beta chain by its CDR3 amino acid sequence plus V-gene family, and excluded reads lacking a unique V-gene family. A later analysis removed several hundred highly shared, low-generation-probability nucleotide sequences to deal with suspected cross-contamination and a sequencing artifact. In a later analysis, a clonal expansion index was calculated for each public chain from normalized within-repertoire ranks of inferred template counts. In a later analysis, generation probabilities were computed using a VDJ recombination model fitted to out-of-frame rearrangements, and the results were checked against IGoR. A later analysis scored TCR-TCR, TCR-HLA and TCR-CMV co-occurrence with hypergeometric tests, applying a repertoire-size bias correction to TCR pairs. False discovery rates were estimated in a later analysis by permuting HLA or CMV assignments 20 times. In a later analysis, co-occurring TCRs were grouped using DBSCAN, and TCRdist sequence similarity was added for clustering within HLA-allele-positive subsets. Co-occurrence clustering excluded repertoires with fewer than 30,000 or more than 120,000 public chains, plus five with anomalous nucleotide sharing. TCRdb took over this immuneACCESS table, retaining in-frame rearrangements with V and J assigned. Such tables are incomplete; in checked studies, under half of the missing clones stem from an unresolved V gene, and the remainder is unexplained. Clonal size and the V and J genes are those of that table, whereas D and trimming came from the DNA. Present in this sample are 150,000 to 200,000 clones, over 65% of which were seen just once. Less than 0.9% of the sample is held by the ten biggest clonotypes.

V is trimmed back by 1 base and J by 4 bases, and the junction contains 0 bases that no gene match accounts for. The germline V gene gives CDR1 as LGHNA and CDR2 as YNFKEQ. From cysteine to phenylalanine, the CDR3 is 16 amino acids long. CDR3 DNA only is kept here, 48 bases in frame from base 1. The data were obtained in a study of cytomegalovirus exposure and HLA in healthy donors (dated by TCRdb to 2016 to 2017). Regarding the research as a whole: An earlier analysis of several hundred of the donors reported about 280 Gb of sequence data and 117 million unique TCR beta sequences obtained from about 200 million T cells. Roughly 300 gigabases of sequencing data and 80 million or so unique TCR sequences were included in an early release covering over 600 HLA-typed donors. Of the 300 to 500 genotyped donors, less than 90% were placed in the genetic ancestry cluster associated with self-reported Caucasian donors. The study aimed to test whether signatures of past pathogen exposure could be identified by cataloging public T cell receptors. Using immunosequencing, the study profiled T cell repertoires from some 670 subjects and related those repertoires to cytomegalovirus serostatus. A separate validation cohort of roughly 130 different subjects was used in addition to the roughly 670-subject first cohort. The study combined high-throughput TCR immunosequencing, statistical association of individual TCRs with disease status, and machine learning to predict cytomegalovirus infection status. A later analysis re-examined previously published TCR beta repertoires from more than 600 donors and added high-resolution HLA genotyping to investigate patterns of TCR occurrence. Rather than using new phenotypic data, the later analysis identified candidate immune exposures from TCR beta sequences and from how often those sequences occurred across donors. To decide whether each TCR beta V gene segment behaved as functional or pseudogenic, an earlier analysis of over 500 of the donors relied on high-throughput TCR beta sequencing. Donor age, sex, ethnicity and CMV serostatus were compiled together with the repertoire data. Genome-wide SNP genotypes for about 65% of the roughly 700 donors were used in a later genetic analysis, which treated that subset as a discovery cohort. Every discovery cohort repertoire had been produced on one sequencing platform. HLA typing covered class I and class II loci at four-digit resolution. The number of donors typed differed by locus, with about 629-630 for A, B, C, DRB1 and DQB1, about 500 for DQA1, about 610 for DPA1, and some 470 for DPB1. Roughly 5 DR-DQ haplotypes were handled as single units for association and clustering because linkage in the cohort was strong. Among approximately 370 genotyped donors of the cohort, an average of approximately 240,000 unique TCR beta nucleotide sequences was sequenced per donor, of which 15% to 20% were non-productive.

What the work shows at the level of the full study, not this receptor alone: In a later analysis, several top co-occurrence clusters were reported to appear linked to parvovirus B19, influenza, CMV and Epstein-Barr virus. The earlier analysis of 450 to 700 of the donors excluded some 15 rarely observed V segments, including chromosome 9 orphons, because counts were too low. A further reported finding was that TCR beta sequences accurately predicted the HLA-A and HLA-B alleles for most subjects in the first cohort. In a later genetic analysis, a missense DCLRE1C variant was associated with V-gene and J-gene trimming of TCR beta chains, and the association was replicated in an independent cohort. The only immune exposure information available for the cohort was CMV serostatus. In this cohort, only TCR beta chains were sequenced, and detectable features were limited by the absence of alpha or paired-chain data. The sequencing pipeline was judged likely to have produced a cluster of highly shared sequence variants as a technical artifact. Sequencing depth was assumed to be roughly uniform across donors in the presence/absence analyses, though that assumption may not hold. In both the original and validation cohorts, the classifier was reported to diagnose cytomegalovirus status with high specificity and sensitivity. Because HLA typing was unavailable for some donors at each locus, only the typed subset was used in association tests. According to a later genetic analysis, donors in an Asian-associated ancestry cluster had fewer N-insertions in productive TCRs than the approximately 700-donor mean. Specific HLA alleles were associated with over 15,000 TCR beta sequences at a false discovery rate of 0.05 in a later analysis. In a later analysis, HLA-associated TCR beta chains were found to be more clonally expanded and to have lower generation probabilities than equally common non-associated chains. A total of roughly 160 TCR beta chains were listed by the study as associated with cytomegalovirus. While some public TCRs were present in many individuals, most TCR sequences turned up only very rarely across donors. Because the 87-base-pair reads could not distinguish some IMGT-functional V segments, including TRBV6-2 and TRBV6-3, those segments were excluded. It was suggested by the authors that the approach could potentially be generalized to other disease states and immunological phenotypes. Broadly in line with IMGT annotations, most TCR beta V segments showed up in productive rearrangements about 87% or about 30% of the time in an earlier analysis of several hundred of the donors. In a later analysis, TCR association rates were found to vary across HLA loci, with the most associated TCRs seen for DRB1 alleles and the fewest for HLA-C alleles. In vitro tests confirmed that a few of the cytomegalovirus-associated TCR beta chains recognize cytomegalovirus antigens. Assigning TCR associations to individual alleles was difficult when HLA alleles, especially DR and DQ, strongly co-occurred. In a later analysis, most CMV-associated TCR beta chains were found to appear HLA-restricted, with HLA associations seemingly driven largely by CMV exposure. Linkage disequilibrium might explain the correlated functional status among segregating V segments, but an unknown experimental factor could not be ruled out.

The chain employs TRBV4-2 and TRBJ2-3; 15 central bases correspond to TRBD2. The clonotype originates from a female donor in good health and CMV-seronegative. The sequenced sample was PBMCs. The DNA sequence reads TGTGCCAGCAGCCAAGGGACTAGCGGGGGGGCAGATACGCAGTATTTT. This codes for CASSQGTSGGADTQYF.